This entry lists 23 T cell receptor beta chains sequenced from one sample in a study of early T cells in non-severe SARS-CoV-2 infection. TCRdb reprocessed the 5' RACE reads with MiXCR, giving one entry per CDR3 protein. This table holds under 70,000 distinct CDR3 sequences, around 4.7% found once. The sequenced sample consisted of whole blood. These receptors came from an adult who was a healthcare worker with PCR-confirmed SARS-CoV-2 infection or an uninfected control (not recorded which).

In its sample, this clonotype was seen a few times. The rearrangement uses TRBV7-2 and TRBJ2-1; no reliable D call. CDR3 length: 18 residues. CDR1 is SGHTA, CDR2 FQGNSA, per germline. The V end was cut by 1 base, the J end by 0 bases, with 16 bases between. In nucleotides, the CDR3 is TGTGCCAGCAGCTTAGTATTACGGCCCTCAAGCTCCTACAATGAGCAGTTCTTC. As protein: CASSLVLRPSSSYNEQFF.

At least ten counts were recorded for this clonotype. J is TRBJ2-3 and V is TRBV4-3, with 7 bases identical to TRBD2. The germline gives CDR1 LGHNA, CDR2 YSLEER. The CDR3 runs to 16 residues. J lost 0 bases, V lost 1 base, and 4 bases had no gene match. In nucleotides, the CDR3 is TGCGCCAGCAGCCAAGCCCGCGGGGGAAGCACAGATACGCAGTATTTT. This sequence encodes CASSQARGGSTDTQYF.

This clonotype was counted many times. V gene TRBV20-1 combines with J gene TRBJ2-1; 11 bases are shared with TRBD2. The V gene's germline CDR1 is DFQATT and CDR2 SNEGSKA (reference sequence). After removal of 5 bases from V and 3 bases from J, the junction contained 15 bases not matched to a gene. The CDR3 length is 18 residues. DNA of the CDR3: TGCAGTGCTCTGGCACGACTAGCGGGACACTCTAACTACAATGAGCAGTTCTTC. It yields the protein CSALARLAGHSNYNEQFF.

This clonotype came up a few times. This rearrangement joins TRBV27 to TRBJ1-6; D not resolved. The germline V gene has CDR1 MNHEY and CDR2 SMNVEV (reference sequence). The CDR3 is 10 amino acids. V lost 6 bases and J lost 11, with 5 bases in between. The CDR3 nucleotides read TGTGCCAGCAGGAGGGCACCCCTCCACTTT. Translated: CASRRAPLHF.

This clonotype was counted ten times or more. The V and J genes are TRBV11-1 and TRBJ2-3; TRBD2 matches 13 bases. The germline gives CDR1 SGHAT, CDR2 FQDESV (reference sequence). The V segment lost 5 bases and the J segment 6 bases; nucleotides outside the gene matches: 8. The CDR3 is made up of 16 amino acids. CDR3 loop: CASSPGLAGVGDTQYF. CDR3 in DNA: TGTGCCAGCAGCCCAGGACTAGCGGGAGTTGGGGATACGCAGTATTTT.

This clonotype showed up many times. For the CDR3, the DNA is TGTGCCACGGGGGCCCTTACAGGGGGCTCCTACAATGAGCAGTTCTTC. It encodes CATGALTGGSYNEQFF. The genes are TRBV10-3 and TRBJ2-1, with 8 bases lining up with TRBD1. Germline V gives CDR1 ENHRY, CDR2 SYGVKD. V was pared by 10 bases and J by 0 bases, with 11 bases of the junction left unmatched. The CDR3 is 16 residues long.

This clonotype appeared many times. The chain is built from TRBV4-1 and TRBJ2-4, with 10 nucleotides matching TRBD2. CDR3 size: 19 residues. Trimming at V came to 6 bases and at J to 0 bases, leaving 14 bases not matched to a gene. The germline V gene encodes CDR1 MGHRA and CDR2 YSYEKL. This chain's CDR3 is CASSRELAGINLAKNIQYF. The CDR3 DNA is TGCGCCAGCAGTCGCGAACTAGCGGGGATCAATCTAGCCAAAAACATTCAGTACTTC.

By frequency in the sample, this clonotype is medium-sized. The chain combines TRBV7-9 with TRBJ1-4; D ambiguous. CDR3 length: 12 amino acids. Trimming left V 5 bases short and J 8 bases short, with 9 bases between. Germline-derived CDR1 and CDR2 are SEHNR and FQNEAQ (reference sequence). The DNA for the CDR3 is TGTGCCAGCAGCCCCATCGGGGAAAAACTGTTTTTT. Encoded protein: CASSPIGEKLFF.

This clonotype showed up many times. This chain joins TRBV30 and TRBJ2-3; weak D call: TRBD1 (6 bases). The CDR3 spans 14 residues. Per germline, CDR1 GTSNPN and CDR2 SVGIG (reference sequence). Trimming left V 5 bases short and J 4 bases short, with 16 bases between. The CDR3 is CAWGMAGVADTQYF. The CDR3 bases are TGTGCCTGGGGGATGGCAGGGGTAGCAGATACGCAGTATTTT.

This clonotype showed up many times. The chain uses TRBV10-3 and TRBJ1-5; D is uncertain. CDR1 is ENHRY and CDR2 is SYGVKD in the germline V gene. CDR3 length: 13 amino acids. Deletions cut 6 bases from V and 11 bases from J, with 17 bases between. CDR3 in DNA: TGTGCCATCAGAACCTCGGACGGACTGTCCCAGCATTTT. Its protein product is CAIRTSDGLSQHF.

This clonotype was found many times. V gene TRBV29-1 combines with J gene TRBJ2-7; D call uncertain. This CDR3 has 14 amino acids. Germline CDR1 reads SQVTM; CDR2 reads ANQGSEA. V lost 6 bases and J lost 5, with 20 bases in between. The CDR3 loop is CSVPHPTTRDEQYF. Here the CDR3 DNA reads TGCAGCGTCCCCCACCCCACCACAAGGGACGAGCAGTACTTC.

The table lists this clonotype with many counts. The V and J genes are TRBV2 and TRBJ2-2; TRBD2 is a possible D gene (5 bases). The CDR3 totals 14 residues. Germline values: CDR1 SNHLY, CDR2 FYNNEI. Between the trimmed V and J ends, which lost 4 bases and 2 bases, there was a span of 8 bases. In nucleotides, the CDR3 is TGTGCCAGCAGTGGAGCGGTTAACACCGGGGAGCTGTTTTTT. It translates to CASSGAVNTGELFF.

About this clonotype itself: A clone one base away is much larger, so this may be a read error. The chain uses TRBV7-9 and TRBJ2-3, with D perhaps matching TRBD2 (6 bases). Germline CDR1 reads SEHNR; CDR2 reads FQNEAQ (reference sequence). This CDR3 has 15 amino acids. V shed 3 bases and J shed 4 bases, with 14 bases lying between them. CDR3: CASSLRTTYADTQYF. CDR3 in DNA: TGTGCCAGCAGCTTGCGGACTACCTACGCAGATACGCAGTATTTT.

In this sample, this clonotype turned up many times. The chain is built from TRBV12-3 or TRBV12-4 and TRBJ1-1; tentative D call: TRBD1 (6 bases). The ends were cut back, 5 bases at V and 0 bases at J, with 22 bases in the middle. CDR3 length: 18 amino acids. Here the CDR3 DNA reads TGTGCCAGCAGTCCCGGGAAGGGGGGGATATTGATGAACACTGAAGCTTTCTTT. Translated, it gives CASSPGKGGILMNTEAFF.

This clonotype was counted at least ten times. This chain joins TRBV19 and TRBJ2-1; TRBD1 agrees at 8 bases. This CDR3 is 14 amino acids long. Germline V CDR1 and CDR2: LNHDA, SQIVND (reference sequence). V was clipped by 5 bases and J by 4 bases; unmatched bases: 4. Written as DNA, the CDR3 is TGTGCCAGTAGTTCCGGACAGGGTTACAATGAGCAGTTCTTC. Residues: CASSSGQGYNEQFF.

This clonotype was detected many times. This chain connects TRBV2 to TRBJ1-3; TRBD1 agrees at 8 bases. This CDR3 has 13 amino acids. V shed 6 bases and J 2 bases; nucleotides not matched to a gene: 0. CDR1 and CDR2 from the germline V gene are SNHLY and FYNNEI. The CDR3 bases are TGTGCCAGCAGGGGACAGGCTGGAAACACCATATATTTT. This sequence encodes CASRGQAGNTIYF.

This clonotype was recorded a few times. The chain carries TRBV3-1 and TRBJ2-1, with 9 bases aligning to TRBD2. This CDR3 region has 17 residues. CDR1 LGHDT and CDR2 YNNKEL come from the germline V gene (reference sequence). Germline trimming cut 1 base from V and 7 bases from J; bases unmatched to any gene: 11. The CDR3 DNA sequence: TGTGCCAGCAGCCAAGGGGTAGCGGGGGACCTTTGGAATGAGCAGTTCTTC. This gives the protein CASSQGVAGDLWNEQFF.

Many counts were recorded for this clonotype. The chain uses TRBV5-4 and TRBJ2-1, with 10 bases that match TRBD1. CDR1 is SGHNT, CDR2 YYREEE, per germline (reference sequence). CDR3 length: 15 amino acids. V shed 7 bases, J shed 9 bases, and the junction held 13 bases outside the gene matches. CDR3 DNA sequence: TGTGCCAGCGAACAGTCCGGGACAGGGGCGCGTGAGCAGTTCTTC. Its translation: CASEQSGTGAREQFF. The whole variable domain, filled in from reference TRBV5-4 and TRBJ2-1, reads ETGVTQSPTHLIKTRGQQVTLRCSSQSGHNTVSWYQQALGQGPQFIFQYYREEENGRGNFPPRFSGLQFPNYSSELNVNALELDDSALYLCASEQSGTGAREQFFGPGTRLTVL.

This clonotype was found many times. This chain links TRBV9 with TRBJ1-4, with TRBD1 matching 7 bases. The CDR3 is 16 residues long. The trim removed 4 bases at V and 8 bases at J, leaving 14 bases unmatched. Germline loops: CDR1 SGDLS, CDR2 YYNGEE. Here the CDR3 DNA reads TGTGCCAGCAGCCCAGCGGCGTCAGGGGGATGGGAAAAACTGTTTTTT. Translated: CASSPAASGGWEKLFF. The whole variable domain, filled in from reference TRBV9 and TRBJ1-4, reads DSGVTQTPKHLITATGQRVTLRCSPRSGDLSVYWYQQSLDQGLQFLIQYYNGEERAKGNILERFSAQQFPDLHSELNLSSLELGDSALYFCASSPAASGGWEKLFFGSGTQLSVL.

In its sample, this clonotype was seen many times. This chain links TRBV11-1 with TRBJ1-1; D gene unclear. The CDR3 length is 13 residues. Trimming pared 4 bases from V and 1 base from J, leaving 7 bases between. The germline V gene encodes CDR1 SGHAT and CDR2 FQDESV (reference sequence). Here the CDR3 reads CASSSEPNTEAFF. The CDR3 bases are TGTGCCAGCAGCTCAGAACCGAACACTGAAGCTTTCTTT.

Many counts were recorded for this clonotype. This chain links TRBV10-3 with TRBJ1-4; D uncertain. The CDR3 spans 12 residues. CDR1 ENHRY and CDR2 SYGVKD come from the germline V gene. Trimming left V 5 bases short and J 12 bases short, with 13 bases between. The CDR3 is CAISLDGDQLFF. The CDR3 DNA reads TGTGCCATCAGTTTAGACGGGGATCAACTGTTTTTT.

This clonotype was detected only a few times. For the CDR3, the DNA is TGTGCCAGCAGCTTTACTAGCGGGCCAGACTACGAGCAGTACTTC. Its protein is CASSFTSGPDYEQYF. The chain joins TRBV7-2 to TRBJ2-7; 9 bases fit TRBD2. V shed 3 bases and J 3 bases; nucleotides not matched to a gene: 6. Germline values: CDR1 SGHTA, CDR2 FQGNSA. The CDR3 totals 15 residues.

This clonotype occurred many times. The chain carries TRBV3-1 and TRBJ2-3; 9 nucleotides match TRBD2. Germline CDR1 and CDR2: LGHDT and YNNKEL (reference sequence). V gave up 2 bases and J gave up 0 bases; unmatched junction bases: 6. The CDR3 spans 17 residues. CDR3 nucleotide sequence: TGTGCCAGCAGCCAACAGGGGACTAGCCATAGCACAGATACGCAGTATTTT. Translation: CASSQQGTSHSTDTQYF.